A selection of T cell receptor beta chains follows, all from one sample in a study of T cell responses to AZD1222 COVID-19 vaccine. Sequencing used immunoSEQ multiplex PCR; TCRdb keeps in-frame clones, though not all of them. The sample consists of 140,000 to 150,000 clones, around 85% of them appearing once. This sample comprised peripheral blood, obtained on day 0 of AZD1222 vaccination. The receptors come from an adult in good health. Each CDR3 is given with its conserved first and last residue. Some rows mark clone size as missing; the rest say once, few, many or name a class of expanded clone.

TRBV7-2 NA CASSSRTIKYNEQFF
TRBV5-6 NA CASSWGDSYYNEQFF
TRBV5-1 NA CASSPAGTGDEQYF
TRBV7-8 NA CASSRRTGLNEKLFF
TRBV7-5 NA CARSFPGLISEKLFF
TRBV6-6 NA CASSKGGANYGYTF
TRBV24-1 NA CATSDTGTNQPQHF
TRBV9 NA CASSAVTGVQETQYF
TRBV5-4 NA CASSLAASGGVSNEQFF
TRBV18 NA CASSSQGGGNQPQHF
TRBV7-9 NA CASSLRGQADGSYNEQFF
TRBV27 few CASSTGGTEAFF
TRBV6-5 few CASSLFSGYEPQHF
TRBV7-8 NA CASSLEGGTGGFNYGYTF
TRBV27 NA CASSFRPPLTGTGELFF
TRBV6-1 NA CASSDILLAGGLEQFF
TRBV7-5 few CARSPPTSERYNEQFF
TRBV28 once CASSSSTTEAFF
TRBV19 NA CASSIGGLPSYEQYF
TRBV7-2 NA CASRSGTSNSPLHF
TRBV28 NA CASRPIRAGAHEKLFF
TRBV7-8 NA CASSQLETQYF
TRBV7-9 NA CASSTGGRETQYF
TRBV6-8 NA CASSTPGDPETEAFF
TRBV28 NA CASSPGGRSGNTIYF
TRBV18 NA CASSPLGSDTEAFF
TRBV18 NA CASSPPSRVTNYGYTF
TRBV29-1 NA CSVMDGSSYEQYF
TRBV7-9 NA CASSPAAGSYNEQFF
TRBV11-2 NA CASSLDRDRAGIYGYTF
TRBV5-1 NA CASSFAAGIGEAQYF
TRBV25-1 NA CASSDQGGLEKLFF
TRBV29-1 NA CSVEGYRAYNEQFF
TRBV2 NA CASASGSGYTF
TRBV30 NA CAWVSGTGNSPLHF
TRBV2 NA CATLGAGYSGNTIYF
TRBV6-5 NA CASSYSHSAAGYTF
TRBV3-1/TRBV3-2 NA CASSPRGGEKLFF
TRBV5-1 NA CASSLLRGDYEQYF
TRBV7-9 NA CASTALSGLGGYTF
TRBV24-1 NA CATSAPGQGLTF
TRBV11-2 NA CASSFPGVREQFF
TRBV6-1 NA CASSEAGAGRRTEAFF
TRBV18 few CASSPPKGGEKTQYF
TRBV5-6 NA CASSLKPSGSYEQYF
TRBV6-5 NA CASSSSSYEQYF
TRBV20-1 NA CSAKGYNEQFF
TRBV29-1 once CSVTPDRGLNEQFF
TRBV7-8 NA CASSPRVGGPSGNTIYF